This entry describes one T cell receptor beta chain. The antigen is unknown. The Oncomine TCR Beta short-read assay generated sequence data from the DNA of cultured CD4+ T cells. TCRdb analysed the PCR reads with MiXCR anew, one entry per CDR3 protein. The sample includes around 19,000 distinct CDR3 sequences, around 28% of them seen just once. The data were taken from a study of vaccination and CD4 T cells after COVID-19. Treatment: roughly ten-day PBMC culture with coronavirus spike peptide pools or control peptides (ViraFEST assay). The CDR3 runs to 12 residues. Germline V CDR1 and CDR2: MDHEN, SYDVKM. Trimming pared 2 bases from V and 8 bases from J, leaving 9 bases between.

The chain couples TRBV28 to TRBJ1-2; D gene uncertain. The sequencing sample was made of cultured CD4+ T cells from blood. This clonotype was obtained from a human donor with COVID-19. The CDR3 reads CASSLLGQGYTF. The CDR3 coding sequence is TGTGCCAGCAGTTTACTAGGTCAAGGCTACACCTTC.